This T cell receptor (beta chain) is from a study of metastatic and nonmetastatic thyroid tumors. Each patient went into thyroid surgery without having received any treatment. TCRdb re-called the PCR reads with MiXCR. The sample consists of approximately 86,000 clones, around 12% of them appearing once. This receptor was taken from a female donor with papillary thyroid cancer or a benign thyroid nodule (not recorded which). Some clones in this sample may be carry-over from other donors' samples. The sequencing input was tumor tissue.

CDR3 amino acids: CASSIGALLYNEQFF. Here the CDR3 DNA reads TGCGCCAGCAGCATCGGGGCATTACTTTACAATGAGCAGTTCTTC. The chain is built from TRBV5-1 and TRBJ2-1, with D tentatively TRBD1 or TRBD2 (5 bases each). Germline-derived CDR1 and CDR2 are SGHRS and YFSETQ. V was trimmed by 4 bases and J by 4 bases, leaving 15 bases between them. CDR3 length: 15 residues. The whole variable domain, filled in from reference TRBV5-1 and TRBJ2-1, reads KAGVTQTPRYLIKTRGQQVTLSCSPISGHRSVSWYQQTPGQGLQFLFEYFSETQRNKGNFPGRFSGRQFSNSRSEMNVSTLELGDSALYLCASSIGALLYNEQFFGPGTRLTVL.